These 23 T cell receptor beta chains were sequenced from one sample in a study of graft-versus-host responses after intestinal transplantation. Libraries were prepared by immunoSEQ multiplex PCR; TCRdb keeps only in-frame clonotypes and omits some of them. In the table there are more than 9,000 clones, roughly 92% of which are singletons. This specimen consisted of PBMCs, obtained roughly 110 days after intestinal transplant. Receptors were obtained from a human patient who received an intestinal transplant, so some T cells may come from the graft donor.

The V call is TRBV4-1, the J call TRBJ2-1; possible D gene TRBD2, 6 bases. Trimming took 6 bases from V and 0 from J, leaving 15 bases between them. The CDR3 runs 16 residues. Germline CDR1 is MGHRA and CDR2 is YSYEKL. CDR3 nucleotide sequence: TGCGCCAGCAGACCCCTAGCGACTAGCTCCTACAATGAGCAGTTCTTC. It is translated as CASRPLATSSYNEQFF.

The chain joins TRBV27 to TRBJ1-1, with D possibly TRBD1 on 5 matching bases. V lost 7 bases to trimming and J lost 9 bases, with 21 bases between them. The length of the CDR3 is 14 residues. Germline V gives CDR1 MNHEY, CDR2 SMNVEV (reference sequence). The CDR3 nucleotides read TGTGCCAGCATGGCTGGGGCCGACAAGACTAAAGCTTTCTTT. Its translation: CASMAGADKTKAFF.

This chain links TRBV18 with TRBJ2-3, with D uncertain. CDR3 length equals 13 residues. The germline CDR1 and CDR2 sequences are KGHSH and LQKENI. V gave up 1 base and J gave up 2 bases, with 4 bases separating them. CDR3 sequence: CASSPLDTDTQYF. The CDR3 DNA reads as TGTGCCAGCTCACCACTCGACACAGATACGCAGTATTTT.

V usage is TRBV30 and J usage is TRBJ2-3; D gene uncertain. V lost 0 bases and J lost 7, with 17 bases in between. The CDR3 is made up of 15 amino acids. Germline CDR1 GTSNPN, CDR2 SVGIG (reference sequence). The CDR3 protein is CAWSVKAPLQNTQYF. CDR3 nucleotides: TGTGCCTGGAGTGTAAAGGCTCCCTTACAAAATACGCAGTATTTT.

Notes on this clone: The sample has other DNA sequences that encode this CDR3 too. The gene calls are TRBV5-1 and TRBJ1-1; tentative D call: TRBD1 (6 bases). CDR3 length: 14 residues. Trimming pared 0 bases from V and 3 bases from J, leaving 9 bases between. Germline values: CDR1 SGHRS, CDR2 YFSETQ. The CDR3: CASSLEQGYTEAFF. The CDR3 DNA is TGCGCCAGCAGCTTGGAGCAGGGGTACACTGAAGCTTTCTTT.

This chain links TRBV29-1 with TRBJ2-3; D is ambiguous. From germline, CDR1 is SQVTM and CDR2 ANQGSEA. The CDR3 length is 13 residues. The V end lost 0 bases, the J end lost 6 bases, and 10 bases lay between the germline ends. The CDR3 spells CSVEEMGSDTQYF. For the CDR3, the DNA is TGCAGCGTTGAAGAGATGGGGTCTGATACGCAGTATTTT.

This rearrangement joins TRBV28 to TRBJ1-2; D is perhaps TRBD1 (6 bases). Germline CDR1 MDHEN, CDR2 SYDVKM. With 6 bases removed from V and 2 bases from J, the gap between germline ends came to 10 bases. The CDR3 contains 13 residues. As DNA, the CDR3 is TGTGCCAGCAGAAGTCAGGGGAACTATGGCTACACCTTC. It translates to CASRSQGNYGYTF.

This chain connects TRBV28 to TRBJ1-4; D is possibly TRBD1 (5 bases). From germline, CDR1 is MDHEN and CDR2 SYDVKM. There are 17 residues in the CDR3. V lost 1 base to trimming and J lost 8 bases, with 20 bases between them. CDR3 sequence reads: CASSLYAGVGLGEKLFF. CDR3 DNA: TGTGCCAGCAGTTTATACGCGGGGGTTGGGCTGGGAGAAAAACTGTTTTTT.

V usage is TRBV19 and J usage is TRBJ2-1; maybe TRBD2 (6 bases). The V end lost 5 bases, the J end lost 5 bases, and 13 bases lay between the germline ends. CDR1 LNHDA and CDR2 SQIVND come from the germline V gene (reference sequence). The CDR3 length is 14 residues. This CDR3 reads CASSSGGINNEQFF. The CDR3 DNA follows: TGTGCCAGTAGTTCCGGCGGGATAAACAATGAGCAGTTCTTC.

J is TRBJ1-2 and V is TRBV30, with a tentative D call TRBD1 (5 bases). Germline V gene sequence: CDR1 GTSNPN, CDR2 SVGIG (reference sequence). The CDR3 has 17 amino acids. V lost 1 base and J 5 bases, leaving 23 bases between the germline ends. DNA of the CDR3: TGTGCCTGGAGTGCCTGGACCTTCGGGGCATCACCATATGGCTACACCTTC. Encoded protein: CAWSAWTFGASPYGYTF.

Only one count was recorded for this clone. The chain uses TRBV5-4 and TRBJ2-7, with 11 bases that match TRBD1. The CDR3 contains 16 residues. The junction had 2 bases not matched to a gene; V was cut back by 0 bases and J by 0 bases. Germline V gene data show CDR1 as SGHNT and CDR2 as YYREEE (reference sequence). The CDR3 sequence is CASSLVDRGLSYEQYF. CDR3 DNA sequence: TGTGCCAGCAGCTTGGTGGACAGGGGGCTCTCCTACGAGCAGTACTTC.

V usage is TRBV7-2 and J usage is TRBJ2-1, with D maybe TRBD1 (5 bases). The CDR3 contains 14 residues. Germline lookup yields CDR1 SGHTA and CDR2 FQGNSA. Trimming removed 1 base at V and 5 bases at J, with 9 bases between. The CDR3 nucleotides are TGTGCCAGCAGCTTAGGGGGCTCTAACAATGAGCAGTTCTTC. Amino acids: CASSLGGSNNEQFF.

The chain carries TRBV19 and TRBJ2-1, with D possibly TRBD2 on 6 matching bases. The CDR3 spans 15 residues. The germline V gene encodes CDR1 LNHDA and CDR2 SQIVND (reference sequence). V was clipped by 3 bases and J by 7 bases, with 16 bases between them. The CDR3 loop reads CASSMRREVENEQFF. The CDR3 coding sequence is TGTGCCAGTAGTATGAGGCGGGAAGTGGAGAATGAGCAGTTCTTC.

The chain couples TRBV7-3 to TRBJ2-7, with D unresolved. CDR1 is SGHTA, CDR2 FQGTGA, per germline. Trimming removed 0 bases from V and 2 bases from J, with 11 bases in between. CDR3 length equals 15 residues. CDR3 protein: CASSLTSGVPYEQYF. The DNA for the CDR3 is TGTGCCAGCAGCTTAACATCTGGGGTACCCTACGAGCAGTACTTC.

The genes are TRBV5-6 and TRBJ2-7, with 7 bases that match TRBD2. V was clipped by 0 bases and J by 1 base; unmatched bases: 10. This CDR3 region has 17 residues. CDR1 is SGHDT and CDR2 is YYEEEE in the germline V gene. The CDR3: CASSLVGGAGRSYEQYF. In nucleotides, the CDR3 is TGTGCCAGCAGCTTGGTGGGAGGGGCGGGTCGTTCCTACGAGCAGTACTTC.

The chain joins TRBV7-9 to TRBJ2-1; TRBD2 matches 8 bases. V shed 2 bases, J shed 4 bases, and the junction held 7 bases outside the gene matches. The V gene's germline CDR1 is SEHNR and CDR2 FQNEAQ (reference sequence). The CDR3 loop spans 16 amino acids. CDR3 sequence reads: CASSLNSGRAYNEQFF. The CDR3 DNA is TGTGCCAGCAGCTTAAATTCCGGGAGGGCGTACAATGAGCAGTTCTTC.

The chain uses TRBV5-8 and TRBJ2-5, with D perhaps matching TRBD1 (6 bases). Trimming took off 3 bases at V and 2 bases at J, with 23 bases between the two ends. The CDR3 length is 18 residues. Per germline, CDR1 SGHTS and CDR2 YDEGEE. The DNA for the CDR3 is TGTGCCAGCAGCTCCACTCTCTCGGGGCAGGGGTTACAAGAGACCCAGTACTTC. This sequence encodes CASSSTLSGQGLQETQYF.

The chain is built from TRBV7-9 and TRBJ2-1, with 13 positions matching TRBD2. V dropped 4 bases and J dropped 2; count of bases not matched to a gene: 5. Per germline, CDR1 SEHNR and CDR2 FQNEAQ (reference sequence). There are 17 residues in the CDR3. In DNA form, the CDR3 reads TGTGCCAGCAGCTCCGGACTAGCGGGAGCAACCTACAATGAGCAGTTCTTC. Residues: CASSSGLAGATYNEQFF.

This sequence joins TRBV7-8 and TRBJ2-1; D might be TRBD2 (6 bases). Per germline, CDR1 SGHVS and CDR2 FQNEAQ. The CDR3 has 18 residues. Trimming removed 3 bases from V and 6 bases from J, with 24 bases in between. CDR3 bases: TGTGCCAGCAGCTTCGGGAGACGACCCGTTCCTTTCCTCAATGAGCAGTTCTTC. Translated, it gives CASSFGRRPVPFLNEQFF.

The V call is TRBV6-6, the J call TRBJ1-6, with D uncertain. In germline, CDR1 is MNHNY, CDR2 SVGAGI (reference sequence). V lost 3 bases and J lost 5, with 11 bases in between. The CDR3 has 15 amino acids. The CDR3 spells CASSYFVHDNSPLHF. CDR3 in DNA: TGTGCCAGCAGTTATTTCGTACACGATAATTCACCCCTCCACTTT.

The rearrangement links TRBV29-1 to TRBJ2-1; TRBD1 aligns across 9 bases. V was pared by 0 bases and J by 7 bases, with 7 bases of the junction left unmatched. Per the germline V gene, CDR1 is SQVTM and CDR2 is ANQGSEA. The CDR3 consists of 15 residues. DNA of the CDR3: TGCAGCGTTGAAGACTTAGTGGGACAGGGTAATGAGCAGTTCTTC. It specifies CSVEDLVGQGNEQFF.

The genes are TRBV9 and TRBJ1-6, with D unclear. Germline lookup yields CDR1 SGDLS and CDR2 YYNGEE. Trimming stripped 0 bases from V and 4 bases from J, with 8 bases between. The CDR3 length is 15 residues. In DNA, the CDR3 is TGTGCCAGCAGCGTAGTAGGAGGGTATAATTCACCCCTCCACTTT. Amino acid sequence: CASSVVGGYNSPLHF.

The genes are TRBV6-5 and TRBJ2-2; 15 bases are a match to TRBD2. The CDR3 contains 15 residues. Looked up from germline, CDR1 is MNHEY and CDR2 is SVGAGI. V shed 5 bases, J shed 8 bases, and the junction held 3 bases outside the gene matches. Here the CDR3 DNA reads TGTGCCAGCAGTGGACTAGCGGGAGGGCCTGGGGAGCTGTTTTTT. This translates into CASSGLAGGPGELFF.